The next 22 T cell receptor beta chains were all read from a single sample in a study of blood T cell repertoires in COVID-19. Profiling relied on immunoSEQ multiplex PCR, and the TCRdb table lists in-frame clones only, not all of them. The table lists roughly 240,000 clones, 85% of them singletons, with about 5.1% in the top ten. The specimen was peripheral blood. The receptor set was obtained from a man between 45 and 60 years old with COVID-19, enrolled during active disease.

The sample holds a few counts of this clone. The chain recombines TRBV14 with TRBJ2-7, with 9 bases fitting TRBD2. Germline CDR1 and CDR2: SGHDN and FVKESK. CDR3 length equals 16 residues. After removal of 0 bases from V and 1 base from J, the junction contained 4 bases not matched to a gene. This CDR3 is CASSQDAGGRSYEQYF. CDR3 nucleotide sequence: TGTGCCAGCAGCCAAGATGCGGGGGGGAGGTCCTACGAGCAGTACTTC.

This chain uses TRBV5-1 with TRBJ2-7; 8 bases fit TRBD1. This CDR3 is built from 15 residues. The germline V gene has CDR1 SGHRS and CDR2 YFSETQ. Germline trimming cut 4 bases from V and 0 bases from J; bases unmatched to any gene: 6. This chain's CDR3 is CASSPRQGSSYEQYF. CDR3 bases: TGCGCCAGCAGCCCCCGACAGGGGAGCTCCTACGAGCAGTACTTC. The whole variable domain, remainder taken from reference TRBV5-1 and TRBJ2-7, is KAGVTQTPRYLIKTRGQQVTLSCSPISGHRSVSWYQQTPGQGLQFLFEYFSETQRNKGNFPGRFSGRQFSNSRSEMNVSTLELGDSALYLCASSPRQGSSYEQYFGPGTRLTVT.

This clone was detected only once. The chain employs TRBV28 and TRBJ1-2, with 7 bases lining up with TRBD1. The CDR3 contains 14 residues. Germline trimming cut 10 bases from V and 5 bases from J; bases unmatched to any gene: 13. The germline V gene has CDR1 MDHEN and CDR2 SYDVKM. Here the CDR3 reads CATVTGTDPYGYTF. Written as DNA, the CDR3 is TGTGCCACAGTAACCGGGACAGACCCATATGGCTACACCTTC.

This sequence joins TRBV24-1 and TRBJ1-3, with D unclear. V was shortened by 4 bases and J by 0 bases, with 3 bases between the two germline ends. The CDR3 is made up of 13 amino acids. The germline V gene encodes CDR1 KGHDR and CDR2 SFDVKD. CDR3 DNA sequence: TGTGCCACCAGTGACAGCTCTGGAAACACCATATATTTT. Translating it yields CATSDSSGNTIYF.

The chain uses TRBV3-1 (or the pseudogene TRBV3-2) and TRBJ2-7, with TRBD2 identical over 8 bases. CDR3 length: 14 amino acids. V shed 8 bases, J shed 0 bases, and the junction held 6 bases outside the gene matches. Germline V CDR1 and CDR2: LGHDT, YNNKEL (reference sequence). The chain's CDR3 is CASGREGSSYEQYF. In nucleotides, the CDR3 is TGTGCCAGCGGACGGGAGGGGAGCTCCTACGAGCAGTACTTC.

V gene TRBV3-1 (or the pseudogene TRBV3-2) combines with J gene TRBJ1-5; weak D call: TRBD1 (5 bases). V dropped 4 bases and J dropped 4 bases, with 8 bases sitting between them. Germline V lookup: CDR1 LGHDT, CDR2 YNNKEL (reference sequence). The CDR3 runs 13 residues. The CDR3 region has the DNA TGTGCCAGCAGCCTAGGGGATAATCAGCCCCAGCATTTT. Translation gives CASSLGDNQPQHF.

The chain joins TRBV10-2 to TRBJ2-7; the D gene is possibly TRBD1 (6 bases). V lost 5 bases and J lost 1, with 12 bases in between. This CDR3 spans 14 amino acids. Germline-derived CDR1 and CDR2 are WSHSY and SAAADI. CDR3 DNA sequence: TGCGCCAGCAGTTTTGACAGGTTTTCCTACGAGCAGTACTTC. It yields the protein CASSFDRFSYEQYF.

This clone has a handful of counts. The rearrangement links TRBV30 to TRBJ1-2; perhaps TRBD1 as D (5 bases). From germline, CDR1 is GTSNPN and CDR2 SVGIG (reference sequence). Trimming stripped 4 bases from V and 1 base from J, with 16 bases between. The CDR3 is 15 amino acids. DNA of the CDR3: TGTGCCTGGAAGATCCGGCAGGGCCGTAACTATGGCTACACCTTC. Residues: CAWKIRQGRNYGYTF.

This clone was observed a single time. The chain recombines TRBV11-3 with TRBJ2-1; 7 positions agree with TRBD1. Germline CDR1 and CDR2: SGHNT and YENEEA. This CDR3 spans 17 amino acids. V shed 2 bases and J 7 bases; nucleotides not matched to a gene: 14. The CDR3 loop reads CASSLPPATGSENEQFF. CDR3 bases: TGTGCCAGCAGCTTACCTCCGGCGACAGGGTCGGAGAATGAGCAGTTCTTC.

This clone has a single count. Here the CDR3 reads CASSYAGTGGATSSYEQYF. CDR3 sequence (DNA): TGTGCCAGCAGTTACGCCGGGACAGGGGGTGCTACTAGCTCCTACGAGCAGTACTTC. The chain carries TRBV6-2 or TRBV6-3 and TRBJ2-7; 11 nucleotides line up with TRBD1. Germline V gene lookup returns CDR1 MNHEY and CDR2 SVGEGT. The CDR3 is made up of 19 amino acids. V lost 2 bases and J lost 0; bases outside the gene matches: 12.

This clone came up once. V is TRBV3-1 (or the pseudogene TRBV3-2) and J is TRBJ2-2; 11 bases align to TRBD1. The CDR3 spans 15 residues. With 4 bases clipped from V and 7 bases from J, the junction kept 5 bases outside the gene matches. Germline values: CDR1 LGHDT, CDR2 YNNKEL (reference sequence). As DNA, the CDR3 is TGTGCCAGCAGCCGCCCGGGACAGGGGGTCGGGGAGCTGTTTTTT. Amino acid sequence: CASSRPGQGVGELFF.

This chain joins TRBV6-5 and TRBJ1-1; 11 bases are shared with TRBD1. Germline CDR1 reads MNHEY; CDR2 reads SVGAGI. This CDR3 has 14 residues. V gave up 7 bases and J gave up 4 bases; unmatched junction bases: 5. Here the CDR3 DNA reads TGTGCCAGCAAACGGACAGGGGGCGGCACTGAAGCTTTCTTT. Amino acids: CASKRTGGGTEAFF.

This chain connects TRBV7-8 to TRBJ2-7, with D hard to call. Germline values: CDR1 SGHVS, CDR2 FQNEAQ. V lost 3 bases and J 5 bases, leaving 8 bases between the germline ends. The CDR3 totals 12 residues. In nucleotides, the CDR3 is TGTGCCAGCAGCTTCCGACAAAACGAGCAGTACTTC. This gives the protein CASSFRQNEQYF.

This clone has a single count. V and J are TRBV3-1 (or the pseudogene TRBV3-2) and TRBJ2-7; 8 bases are a match to TRBD2. Germline trimming cut 4 bases from V and 0 bases from J; bases unmatched to any gene: 8. The CDR3 extends over 16 amino acids. Germline V gives CDR1 LGHDT, CDR2 YNNKEL (reference sequence). The CDR3 region has the DNA TGTGCCAGCAGCCTCACGCCCGGGACTAGCTCCTACGAGCAGTACTTC. Its protein is CASSLTPGTSSYEQYF.

The chain uses TRBV4-1 and TRBJ2-1; 8 nucleotides agree with TRBD1. The germline gives CDR1 MGHRA, CDR2 YSYEKL. With 4 bases clipped from V and 0 bases from J, the junction kept 17 bases outside the gene matches. This CDR3 has 20 amino acids. The CDR3 loop is CASSPGQWSKQGGSYNEQFF. CDR3 sequence (DNA): TGCGCCAGCAGCCCAGGACAATGGTCCAAACAGGGGGGCTCCTACAATGAGCAGTTCTTC.

This chain links TRBV7-3 with TRBJ1-3; D remains ambiguous. The germline V gene encodes CDR1 SGHTA and CDR2 FQGTGA. The CDR3 has 16 residues. V lost 1 base to trimming and J lost 0 bases, with 10 bases between them. The CDR3 is CASSLNGPNSGNTIYF. The CDR3 region has the DNA TGTGCCAGCAGCTTAAATGGGCCGAACTCTGGAAACACCATATATTTT.

This clone was recorded at least ten times. The chain links TRBV13 to TRBJ1-2; unclear D gene. This CDR3 has 9 residues. V lost 8 bases and J 8 bases, leaving 6 bases between the germline ends. Germline V gene lookup returns CDR1 PRHDT and CDR2 FYEKMQ (reference sequence). CDR3 in DNA: TGTGCCAGCTTGAGGGGCTACACCTTC. Amino acid sequence: CASLRGYTF. Using reference TRBV13 and TRBJ1-2 for the parts outside the CDR3, the full variable domain is AAGVIQSPRHLIKEKRETATLKCYPIPRHDTVYWYQQGPGQDPQFLISFYEKMQSDKGSIPDRFSAQQFSDYHSELNMSSLELGDSALYFCASLRGYTFGSGTRLTVV.

The rearrangement uses TRBV2 and TRBJ1-4; D gene ambiguous. This CDR3 is 15 amino acids long. Germline CDR1 SNHLY, CDR2 FYNNEI. Trimming pared 7 bases from V and 0 bases from J, leaving 12 bases between. DNA for the CDR3: TGTGCCAGCAAAGCAACTAGGACAACTAATGAAAAACTGTTTTTT. This encodes CASKATRTTNEKLFF.

The chain links TRBV5-8 to TRBJ1-1; D not resolved. Per the germline V gene, CDR1 is SGHTS and CDR2 is YDEGEE. The ends were cut back, 0 bases at V and 4 bases at J, with 13 bases in the middle. The CDR3 spans 15 residues. Here the CDR3 reads CASSLETGAGTEAFF. The CDR3 DNA follows: TGTGCCAGCAGCTTGGAGACGGGCGCGGGCACTGAAGCTTTCTTT.

The chain is built from TRBV7-2 and TRBJ2-2; TRBD1 matches at 9 bases. J gave up 5 bases and V 3 bases, and 10 bases lay outside the gene matches. In germline, CDR1 is SGHTA, CDR2 FQGNSA. The CDR3 spans 17 residues. CDR3 protein: CASSLVRGQGWTGELFF. In nucleotides, the CDR3 is TGTGCCAGCAGCTTGGTTAGGGGACAGGGATGGACCGGGGAGCTGTTTTTT.

The genes are TRBV6-5 and TRBJ2-7; TRBD1 aligns across 8 bases. The J segment lost 4 bases and the V segment lost 6 bases, leaving 8 bases of the junction unmatched. CDR1 is MNHEY and CDR2 is SVGAGI in the germline V gene. This CDR3 has 14 amino acids. CDR3 DNA: TGTGCCAGCAGACCTTACAGGGGGTGGTACGAGCAGTACTTC. Amino acid sequence: CASRPYRGWYEQYF.

J is TRBJ1-2 and V is TRBV19, with D unresolved. Germline values: CDR1 LNHDA, CDR2 SQIVND (reference sequence). There are 15 residues in the CDR3. With 3 bases removed from V and 2 bases from J, the gap between germline ends came to 13 bases. CDR3 loop: CASSMGATGNYGYTF. The CDR3 DNA follows: TGTGCCAGTAGTATGGGCGCCACGGGGAACTATGGCTACACCTTC.